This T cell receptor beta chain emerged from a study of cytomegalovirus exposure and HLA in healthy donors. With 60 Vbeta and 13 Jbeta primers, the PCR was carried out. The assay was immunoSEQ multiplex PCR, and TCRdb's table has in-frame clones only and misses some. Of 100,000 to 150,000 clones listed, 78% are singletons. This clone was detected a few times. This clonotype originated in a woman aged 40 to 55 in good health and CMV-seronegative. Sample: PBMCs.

The CDR3 nucleotides are TGTGCCAGCAGTGAAGGGGACAGGGTATTGGGCACTGAAGCTTTCTTT. Translated, it gives CASSEGDRVLGTEAFF. The chain uses TRBV6-1 and TRBJ1-1; 9 bases map to TRBD1. This CDR3 has 16 amino acids. In germline, CDR1 is MNHNS, CDR2 SASEGT. The junction had 7 bases not matched to a gene; V was cut back by 1 base and J by 4 bases.